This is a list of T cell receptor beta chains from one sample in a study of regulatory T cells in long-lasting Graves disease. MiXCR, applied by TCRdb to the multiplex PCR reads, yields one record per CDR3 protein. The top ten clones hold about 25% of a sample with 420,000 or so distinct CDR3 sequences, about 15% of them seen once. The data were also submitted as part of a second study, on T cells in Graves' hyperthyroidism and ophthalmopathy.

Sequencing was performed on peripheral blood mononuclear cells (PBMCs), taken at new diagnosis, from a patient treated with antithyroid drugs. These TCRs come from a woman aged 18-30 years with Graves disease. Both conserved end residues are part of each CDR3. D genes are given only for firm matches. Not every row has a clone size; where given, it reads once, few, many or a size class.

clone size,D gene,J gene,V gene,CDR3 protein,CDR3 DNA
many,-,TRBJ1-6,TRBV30,CAWSVRGGGSPLHF,TGTGCCTGGAGTGTACGTGGAGGGGGTTCACCCCTCCACTTT
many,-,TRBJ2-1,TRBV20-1,CSASNPASYNEQFF,TGCAGTGCTAGTAATCCAGCCTCCTACAATGAGCAGTTCTTC
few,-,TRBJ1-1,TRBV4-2,CASSQDPLGVNTEAFF,TGTGCCAGCAGCCAAGATCCCTTAGGGGTGAACACTGAAGCTTTCTTT
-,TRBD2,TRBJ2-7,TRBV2,CASSGLAGGLDEQYF,TGTGCCAGCAGTGGACTAGCGGGAGGACTGGACGAGCAGTACTTC
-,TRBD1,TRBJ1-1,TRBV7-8,CASSTRTGITEAFF,TGTGCCAGCAGCACCCGGACAGGAATAACTGAAGCTTTCTTT
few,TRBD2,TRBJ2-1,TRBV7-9,CASRPLAGGNNEQFF,TGTGCCAGCAGACCCCTAGCGGGAGGAAATAATGAGCAGTTCTTC
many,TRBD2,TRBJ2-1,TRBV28,CASSRLAGGVNEQFF,TGTGCCAGCAGTCGTTTAGCGGGAGGGGTCAATGAGCAGTTCTTC
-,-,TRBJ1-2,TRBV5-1,CASSLGDGRAYGYTF,TGCGCCAGCAGCTTAGGGGACGGGCGGGCCTATGGCTACACCTTC
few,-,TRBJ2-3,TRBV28,CASSLGTPNTQYF,TGTGCCAGCAGTTTAGGGACACCCAATACGCAGTATTTT
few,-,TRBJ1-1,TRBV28,CASSFGGNTEALF,TGTGCCAGCAGTTTTGGGGGGAACACTGAAGCTTTATTT
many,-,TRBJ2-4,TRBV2,CASLRETKNIQYF,TGTGCCTCCCTCAGGGAAACCAAAAACATTCAGTACTTC
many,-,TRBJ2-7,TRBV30,CAWSDGTSYEQYF,TGTGCCTGGAGTGACGGGACGTCCTACGAGCAGTACTTC
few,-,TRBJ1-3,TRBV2,CASSEEFASGNTIYF,TGTGCCAGCAGTGAAGAGTTCGCCTCTGGAAACACCATATATTTT
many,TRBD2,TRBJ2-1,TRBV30,CAWSGTTSAAYNEQFF,TGTGCCTGGAGTGGAACTACTAGCGCCGCCTACAATGAGCAGTTCTTC
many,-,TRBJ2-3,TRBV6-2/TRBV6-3,CASSSVAGPTDTQYF,TGTGCCAGCAGTTCCGTGGCGGGACCCACAGATACGCAGTATTTT
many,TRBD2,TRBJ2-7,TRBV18,CASSPVGTGTSVTYEQYF,TGTGCCAGCTCACCAGTAGGGACCGGGACTAGCGTAACCTACGAGCAGTACTTC
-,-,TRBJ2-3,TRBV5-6,CASSYWGTDTQYF,TGTGCCAGCAGCTACTGGGGCACAGATACGCAGTATTTT
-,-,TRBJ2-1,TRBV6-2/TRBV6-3,CASSNDGLVVWGQFF,TGTGCCAGCAGTAACGACGGCCTAGTAGTTTGGGGGCAGTTCTTC
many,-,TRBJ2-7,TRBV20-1,CSASLQGPNEQYF,TGCAGTGCTAGTCTCCAGGGCCCCAACGAGCAGTACTTC
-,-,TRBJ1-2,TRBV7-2,CASSLGWSGDGGYTF,TGTGCCAGCAGCTTAGGGTGGTCGGGGGATGGAGGCTACACCTTC
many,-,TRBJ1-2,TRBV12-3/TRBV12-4,CASSGPRRGLLRYNYGYTF,TGTGCCAGCAGTGGACCGCGCCGGGGACTACTAAGATATAACTATGGCTACACCTTC
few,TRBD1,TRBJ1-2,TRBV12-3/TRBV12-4,CATGTGNGYTF,TGTGCCACCGGGACAGGGAATGGCTACACCTTC
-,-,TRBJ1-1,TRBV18,CASSPKVSGNTEAFF,TGTGCCAGCTCACCAAAAGTCAGTGGGAACACTGAAGCTTTCTTT
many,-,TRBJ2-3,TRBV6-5,CASSYFASTSTDTQYF,TGTGCCAGCAGTTACTTCGCGAGTACTAGCACAGATACGCAGTATTTT
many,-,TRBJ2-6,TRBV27,CASCPGANVLTF,TGTGCCAGCTGTCCTGGGGCCAACGTCCTGACTTTC
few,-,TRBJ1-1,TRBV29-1,CSVSSGEAFF,TGCAGCGTCTCCTCAGGGGAAGCTTTCTTT
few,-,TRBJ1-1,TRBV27,CASRGGPRNTEAFF,TGTGCCAGCAGGGGAGGACCGAGGAACACTGAAGCTTTCTTT
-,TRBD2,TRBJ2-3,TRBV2,CASSEEGLESTDTQYF,TGTGCCAGCAGTGAAGAAGGACTAGAGAGCACAGATACGCAGTATTTT
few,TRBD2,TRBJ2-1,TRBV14,CAIKRGSGKNNEQFF,TGTGCCATCAAACGCGGGAGCGGGAAGAACAATGAGCAGTTCTTC
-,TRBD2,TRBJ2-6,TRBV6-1,CASSYQGLAGVFSGANVLTF,TGTGCCAGCAGTTACCAGGGACTAGCGGGAGTGTTTTCTGGGGCCAACGTCCTGACTTTC
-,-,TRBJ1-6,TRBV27,CASSFSDPGTRNSPLHF,TGTGCCAGCAGTTTCTCGGACCCCGGGACGAGAAATTCACCCCTCCACTTT
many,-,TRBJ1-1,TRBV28,CASKLREIHTEAFF,TGTGCCAGCAAGCTCAGGGAAATCCACACTGAAGCTTTCTTT
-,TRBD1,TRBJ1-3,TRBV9,CASSPLSGTEIGNTIYF,TGTGCCAGCAGCCCCCTGTCCGGGACAGAGATTGGAAACACCATATATTTT
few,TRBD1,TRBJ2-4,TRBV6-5,CASSYSGQGAKNIQYF,TGTGCCAGCAGTTACTCCGGACAGGGGGCCAAAAACATTCAGTACTTC
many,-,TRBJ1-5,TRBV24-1,CATSDGGPDQPQHF,TGTGCCACCAGTGATGGAGGACCGGATCAGCCCCAGCATTTT
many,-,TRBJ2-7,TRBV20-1,CSARNTPGQRINYEQYF,TGCAGTGCTAGAAACACCCCGGGACAACGAATAAACTACGAGCAGTACTTC
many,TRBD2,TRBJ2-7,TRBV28,CASSRATSDEQYF,TGTGCCAGCAGTAGAGCTACTAGCGACGAGCAGTACTTC
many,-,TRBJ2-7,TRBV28,CASSFYSSRYEQYF,TGTGCCAGCAGTTTTTATAGTTCACGCTACGAGCAGTACTTC
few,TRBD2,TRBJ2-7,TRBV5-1,CASSLGPGLAASSSHYEQYF,TGCGCCAGCAGCTTGGGACCGGGACTAGCGGCCTCCTCTAGCCATTACGAGCAGTACTTC
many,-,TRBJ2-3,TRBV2,CASPGTPITDTQYF,TGTGCCAGCCCCGGGACTCCCATCACAGATACGCAGTATTTT
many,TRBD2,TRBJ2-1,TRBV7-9,CASSLGRGTSGKQFF,TGTGCCAGCAGCTTAGGGCGGGGGACTAGCGGGAAACAGTTCTTC
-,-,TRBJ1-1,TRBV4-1,CATNQFAQGNTEAFF,TGCGCCACCAACCAATTTGCCCAGGGGAACACTGAAGCTTTCTTT
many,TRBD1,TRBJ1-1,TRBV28,CASSYLGGWAFF,TGTGCCAGCAGTTATCTAGGGGGCTGGGCTTTCTTT
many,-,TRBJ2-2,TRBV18,CASSPPSRLNTGELFF,TGTGCCAGCTCACCACCTAGTCGACTGAACACCGGGGAGCTGTTTTTT
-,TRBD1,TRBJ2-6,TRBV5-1,CASSGTGTLGSGANVLTF,TGCGCCAGCAGTGGGACAGGGACCCTTGGCTCTGGGGCCAACGTCCTGACTTTC